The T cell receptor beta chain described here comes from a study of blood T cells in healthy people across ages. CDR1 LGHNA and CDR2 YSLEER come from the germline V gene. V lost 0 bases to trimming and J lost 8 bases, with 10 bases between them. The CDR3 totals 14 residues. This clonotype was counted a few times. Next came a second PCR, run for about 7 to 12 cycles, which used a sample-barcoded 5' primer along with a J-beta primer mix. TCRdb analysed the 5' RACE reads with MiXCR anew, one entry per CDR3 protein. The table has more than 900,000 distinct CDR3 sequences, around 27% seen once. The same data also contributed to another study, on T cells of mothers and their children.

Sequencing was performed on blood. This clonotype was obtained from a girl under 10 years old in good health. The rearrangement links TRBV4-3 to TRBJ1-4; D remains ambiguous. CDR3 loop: CASSQERSEEKLFF. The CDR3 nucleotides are TGCGCCAGCAGCCAAGAGAGGTCGGAGGAAAAACTGTTTTTT.